A single TCR beta chain is shown here with its context. Its matching antigen is unknown. Here immunoSEQ multiplex PCR was the method, and the copy in TCRdb shows in-frame clones only, minus some. The sample has some 130,000 clones, about 94% seen once. Per the germline V gene, CDR1 is SEHNR and CDR2 is FQNEAQ (reference sequence). This CDR3 is built from 13 residues. The V end was cut by 11 bases, the J end by 5 bases, with 18 bases between. These data come from a study of T cell responses to AZD1222 COVID-19 vaccine. Study overall: Investigators merged groups given second doses at roughly 4 or roughly 12 weeks.

Whole-study results and caveats: Among AZD1222 vaccinees, only 5 to 7 were seropositive at baseline. Nearly half of spike-specific TCRs reportedly target unmutated variant regions. Without day 14 samples, only post-peak T cell repertoires were studied.

Source: peripheral blood, taken on day 0 of AZD1222 vaccination. The sequence came from an adult in good health. J is TRBJ1-1 and V is TRBV7-9, with D possibly matching TRBD1 (6 bases). CDR3 in DNA: TGTGCCTCCAACGGGGGGCAAGGAACTGAAGCTTTCTTT. This gives the protein CASNGGQGTEAFF.